Here is one TCR beta chain with its context. Its antigen is unidentified. This record comes from a study of CXCR3-negative and CXCR3-positive naive CD8 T cells. The wider study: Cumulative TRB read yield was around 140 million, averaging about 1.5 +/- 0.3 million per library. Notes on the study in general: Relative to CXCR3-negative naive cells, CXCR3-positive naive cells had more hydrophobic TRB CDR3s. Expression of CXCR3 was partially reduced after cryopreservation, and fresh PBMCs were used in most assays. Surface CD5 looked about the same in the naive subsets, so the authors worked out TCR strength from TRB CDR3 properties.

UMI labels and 5' RACE were used to prepare the TRB cDNA libraries. From its re-call of the 5' RACE reads, TCRdb lists each CDR3 protein once, without DNA. The sample features over 5,000 distinct CDR3 sequences, with about 1.7% in its top ten. Germline lookup yields CDR1 SGHDT and CDR2 YYEEEE. CDR3 length equals 13 residues. Triplicate sorts, 320,000 or so cells apiece, were made for each CD8+ T cell subset. The clonotype was recovered from a human donor in good health. Some clones in this sample may be carry-over from other donors' samples. The rearrangement joins TRBV5-6 to TRBJ2-2; TCRdb's D gene call, TRBD1, goes unchecked for lack of DNA. The sample consisted of naive CXCR3+ CD8+ T cells from blood. Subset in this sample: CD45RO-CCR7+CD27+CD95- naive CD8+ T cells expressing CXCR3 (TNR3+). CDR3 loop: CAPGAGNTGELFF. Combining the CDR3 with reference TRBV5-6 and TRBJ2-2 gives the whole variable domain DAGVTQSPTHLIKTRGQQVTLRCSPKSGHDTVSWYQQALGQGPQFIFQYYEEEERQRGNFPDRFSGHQFPNYSSELNVNALLLGDSALYLCAPGAGNTGELFFGEGSRLTVL.